Sequencing of this TCR beta chain was carried out in a study of cytomegalovirus exposure and HLA in healthy donors. On the study more broadly: Later analysis reported that the approximately 120 validation repertoires shared the platform of the approximately 670 first-cohort repertoires.

Study-level findings and limits: It was reportedly the case that the classifier diagnosed cytomegalovirus status with high specificity and sensitivity. In vitro data verified a few CMV-associated chains as specific for CMV antigens. Most sequenced TCRs were rare (though some public TCRs occurred in many donors).

Assay: immunoSEQ multiplex PCR; the TCRdb copy retains only in-frame clones and omits some. Of some 70,000 clones listed, approximately 96% were seen once; the top ten hold around 2.2%. Notes on this clone: Its specificity is not known.

The CDR3 spans 13 residues. CDR1 SGHRS and CDR2 YFSETQ come from the germline V gene. V lost 4 bases, J lost 3 bases, and 3 bases stayed unmatched. The sequenced material came from PBMCs. The chain combines TRBV5-1 with TRBJ1-1; 7 bases fit TRBD1. The receptor comes from a man aged 18 to 30 in good health and CMV-seronegative. The CDR3 DNA follows: TGCGCCAGCAGCCCTGGGACAGACACTGAAGCTTTCTTT. This codes for CASSPGTDTEAFF.